Listed here are 21 T cell receptor beta chains from one sample, sequenced in a study of metastatic and nonmetastatic thyroid tumors. TCRdb re-called the PCR reads with MiXCR. The sample holds approximately 41,000 clones, about 24% seen once. There were no patients who had received any treatment before thyroid surgery. Material for sequencing was tumor tissue. The source is a female donor with papillary thyroid cancer or a benign thyroid nodule (not recorded which). Some clones in this sample may be carry-over from other donors' samples.

At least ten counts were recorded for this clone. The gene calls are TRBV10-3 and TRBJ2-3; 8 nucleotides line up with TRBD2. V shed 4 bases, J shed 3 bases, and the junction held 0 bases outside the gene matches. The CDR3 is 13 residues long. Per germline, CDR1 ENHRY and CDR2 SYGVKD. The CDR3 loop reads CAISGGGTDTQYF. DNA for the CDR3: TGTGCCATCAGTGGCGGGGGGACAGATACGCAGTATTTT.

The CDR3 sequence is CASSLREGSETQYF. The CDR3 nucleotides read TGTGCCAGCAGCCTGCGGGAGGGGTCGGAGACCCAGTACTTC. The chain joins TRBV3-1 to TRBJ2-5; 9 positions match TRBD2. V gave up 4 bases and J gave up 5 bases; unmatched junction bases: 5. The CDR3 covers 14 residues. CDR1 is LGHDT, CDR2 YNNKEL, per germline (reference sequence).

The sample holds a few counts of this clone. The V call is TRBV28, the J call TRBJ2-7; 7 positions agree with TRBD1. V was clipped by 5 bases and J by 2 bases; unmatched bases: 6. Per the germline V gene, CDR1 is MDHEN and CDR2 is SYDVKM. The CDR3 is made up of 14 amino acids. For the CDR3, the DNA is TGTGCCAGCAGTCGGGACAGAAACACCTACGAGCAGTACTTC. It specifies CASSRDRNTYEQYF. Supplemented by reference TRBV28 and TRBJ2-7, the full variable domain reads DVKVTQSSRYLVKRTGEKVFLECVQDMDHENMFWYRQDPGLGLRLIYFSYDVKMKEKGDIPEGYSVSREKKERFSLILESASTNQTSMYLCASSRDRNTYEQYFGPGTRLTVT.

This clone was detected a few times. The genes are TRBV6-2 or TRBV6-3 and TRBJ1-5; no clear D. Trimming pared 4 bases from V and 0 bases from J, leaving 10 bases between. Germline V gene lookup returns CDR1 MNHEY and CDR2 SVGEGT. This CDR3 has 15 amino acids. CDR3 amino acids: CASSFLDDSNQPQHF. The CDR3 DNA follows: TGTGCCAGCAGTTTCTTGGACGATAGCAATCAGCCCCAGCATTTT.

This clone was detected only a few times. J is TRBJ2-3 and V is TRBV6-2 or TRBV6-3; D may match TRBD1 or TRBD2 (5 bases each). Trimming left V 6 bases short and J 5 bases short, with 24 bases between. The CDR3 is 17 amino acids. Per germline, CDR1 MNHEY and CDR2 SVGEGT. For the CDR3, the DNA is TGTGCCAGCAGCCGAACTGTGAGGGGTCTACTCGAAGATACGCAGTATTTT. This sequence encodes CASSRTVRGLLEDTQYF.

This clone was seen at least ten times. The chain is built from TRBV3-1 and TRBJ2-5; 9 bases match TRBD2. J gave up 5 bases and V 1 base, and 14 bases lay outside the gene matches. CDR3 length equals 18 residues. CDR1 is LGHDT and CDR2 is YNNKEL in the germline V gene (reference sequence). The CDR3 reads CASSQVIPREGPIETQYF. CDR3 nucleotide sequence: TGTGCCAGCAGCCAAGTCATTCCGCGGGAGGGCCCGATTGAGACCCAGTACTTC.

In its sample, this clone was seen many times. V gene TRBV6-2 or TRBV6-3 combines with J gene TRBJ2-7; TRBD1 agrees at 7 bases. The CDR3 covers 16 residues. V was pared by 8 bases and J by 3 bases, with 16 bases of the junction left unmatched. Germline V gene lookup returns CDR1 MNHEY and CDR2 SVGEGT. Here the CDR3 DNA reads TGTGCCAGCGCCGCATACCGTACAGGGGACATCTACGAGCAGTACTTC. This gives the protein CASAAYRTGDIYEQYF.

This sequence joins TRBV20-1 and TRBJ2-7; D is unresolved. Germline CDR1 reads DFQATT; CDR2 reads SNEGSKA (reference sequence). Trimming left V 1 base short and J 2 bases short, with 12 bases between. The CDR3 totals 14 residues. CDR3 residues: CSARASPLAYEQYF. Here the CDR3 DNA reads TGCAGTGCTAGAGCCTCCCCCCTCGCCTACGAGCAGTACTTC.

This clone was seen a few times. A single base separates this from a much larger clone, so it may be a read error. The chain links TRBV20-1 to TRBJ2-4, with D possibly being TRBD2 (6 bases). Germline V CDR1 and CDR2: DFQATT, SNEGSKA (reference sequence). This CDR3 spans 11 amino acids. The V end was cut by 6 bases, the J end by 9 bases, with 12 bases between. The CDR3: CSAIGGGIQYF. As DNA, the CDR3 is TGCAGTGCAATCGGGGGAGGCATTCAGTACTTC.

This clone is a singleton in its sample. The rearrangement uses TRBV16 and TRBJ2-7; 8 bases line up with TRBD1. Losses at the gene ends were 2 bases for V and 9 bases for J; bases not matched to a gene: 12. Germline V gene lookup returns CDR1 KGHSY and CDR2 FQNENV. This CDR3 has 15 amino acids. The CDR3 DNA reads TGTGCCAGCAGCCAACCCGACAACCTAGGACAGGGGCAGTACTTC. Amino acid sequence: CASSQPDNLGQGQYF.

This clone was found many times. V is TRBV5-1 and J is TRBJ2-7; 7 bases line up with TRBD1. The CDR3 has 11 residues. V trimming: 8 bases; J trimming: 5 bases; junction bases outside the gene matches: 4. Germline CDR1 reads SGHRS; CDR2 reads YFSETQ. The CDR3 DNA follows: TGCGCCAGAAGGACAGGTGACGAGCAGTACTTC. This codes for CARRTGDEQYF.

This clone was seen at least ten times. This chain joins TRBV5-5 and TRBJ2-7; maybe TRBD2 (5 bases). The germline V gene encodes CDR1 SGHKS and CDR2 YYEKEE (reference sequence). This CDR3 spans 12 amino acids. The V gene lost 3 bases and the J gene lost 3 bases, with 7 bases spanning the gap. The CDR3 DNA follows: TGTGCCAGCAGCTCCCGGGACTACGAGCAGTACTTC. Its translation is CASSSRDYEQYF.

This clone was detected a few times. This sample includes further DNA sequences coding for the same CDR3. The chain uses TRBV5-1 and TRBJ1-1; D might be TRBD1 (6 bases). This CDR3 region has 14 residues. With 0 bases removed from V and 3 bases from J, the gap between germline ends came to 9 bases. The germline V gene encodes CDR1 SGHRS and CDR2 YFSETQ. CDR3 region: CASSLAGGYTEAFF. CDR3 DNA sequence: TGCGCCAGCAGCTTGGCCGGGGGCTACACTGAAGCTTTCTTT.

This clone appeared many times. The chain recombines TRBV4-2 with TRBJ2-5; 13 bases match TRBD2. CDR3 length: 19 residues. Losses at the gene ends were 4 bases for V and 7 bases for J; bases not matched to a gene: 18. Looked up from germline, CDR1 is LGHNA and CDR2 is YNFKEQ. CDR3 DNA: TGTGCCAGCAGCCCACTCCTTTCACTAGCGGGAGGGGCTGTAGGGACCCAGTACTTC. This sequence encodes CASSPLLSLAGGAVGTQYF.

This clone has more than one count but fewer than ten. The chain recombines TRBV12-3 or TRBV12-4 with TRBJ1-4; TRBD1 might be the D (6 bases). V shed 5 bases and J shed 4 bases, with 11 bases lying between them. The CDR3 runs 14 residues. CDR3 nucleotide sequence: TGTGCCAGCAGTCCCGGGACATTTAATGAAAAACTGTTTTTT. Protein: CASSPGTFNEKLFF.

The sample holds many counts of this clone. This sequence joins TRBV20-1 and TRBJ1-6; TRBD1 is a possible D gene (6 bases). Looked up from germline, CDR1 is DFQATT and CDR2 is SNEGSKA (reference sequence). The V and J ends lost 0 bases and 4 bases respectively, with 13 bases between them. The CDR3 extends over 16 amino acids. DNA of the CDR3: TGCAGTGCTAGAGATCTGACCGGACAGTATAATTCACCCCTCCACTTT. Its translation: CSARDLTGQYNSPLHF.

This rearrangement joins TRBV5-1 to TRBJ2-3; the match to TRBD2 covers 8 bases. V gave up 0 bases and J gave up 2 bases; unmatched junction bases: 2. The V gene's germline CDR1 is SGHRS and CDR2 YFSETQ. CDR3 length: 15 amino acids. DNA of the CDR3: TGCGCCAGCAGCTTGGCACTAGCGGTCACAGATACGCAGTATTTT. As protein: CASSLALAVTDTQYF.

The table lists this clone with a few counts. The gene calls are TRBV20-1 and TRBJ1-3, with 7 bases fitting TRBD1. Germline V gene sequence: CDR1 DFQATT, CDR2 SNEGSKA (reference sequence). Unmatched junction bases numbered 5, after V lost 5 bases and J lost 4 bases. This CDR3 is 13 amino acids long. The CDR3 loop is CSADQGGGNTIYF. The CDR3 DNA reads as TGCAGTGCTGACCAGGGGGGCGGAAACACCATATATTTT.

There are many counts of this clone. The rearrangement uses TRBV11-2 and TRBJ2-5; D is uncertain. The V gene's germline CDR1 is SGHAT and CDR2 FQNNGV. V lost 5 bases and J 3 bases, leaving 10 bases between the germline ends. The CDR3 loop spans 13 amino acids. This CDR3 reads CASSQEWEETQYF. As DNA, the CDR3 is TGTGCCAGCAGCCAGGAGTGGGAAGAGACCCAGTACTTC.

In regard to this clone: This CDR3 fails to terminate in the conserved phenylalanine or tryptophan, so it likely reflects a read error. CDR3 in DNA: TGCGCCAGCAGCTTTACCGGAGATGGGCAGTTCTCC. Translation gives CASSFTGDGQFS. The rearrangement uses TRBV5-1 and TRBJ2-1; D gene unclear. Germline assignment: CDR1 SGHRS and CDR2 YFSETQ. Between the trimmed V and J ends, which lost 2 bases and 12 bases, there was a span of 12 bases. The CDR3 is made up of 12 amino acids.

This clone was counted many times. The chain has TRBV6-2 or TRBV6-3 and TRBJ2-2, with D possibly matching TRBD1 (6 bases). The CDR3 spans 16 residues. Trimming stripped 2 bases from V and 0 bases from J, with 10 bases between. Per germline, CDR1 MNHEY and CDR2 SVGEGT. The CDR3 here is CASSYGGLANTGELFF. The CDR3 DNA sequence: TGTGCCAGCAGTTACGGGGGCCTCGCGAACACCGGGGAGCTGTTTTTT.